This TCR beta chain was captured in a study of T cell repertoires in cytomegalovirus infection. Whole-study context: Public TCR beta signatures indicated both CMV infection and matching HLA type.

To note about this clonotype: What it recognizes is unknown.

TCRdb analysed the reads with MiXCR anew, one entry per CDR3 protein. The top ten hold roughly 8% of the sample, which has under 800,000 distinct CDR3 sequences, 20% to 25% seen once. Study-wide findings and caveats: HLA-C-restricted, CMV-specific TCR beta clonotypes were dominant ex vivo. Cumulative public TCR beta family frequency identified CMV carriers with the relevant HLA.

The CDR3 runs to 13 residues. Trimming took off 6 bases at V and 4 bases at J, with 12 bases between the two ends. Germline lookup yields CDR1 MNHNY and CDR2 SVGAGI (reference sequence). The receptor was derived from a human donor in good health (CMV status not recorded). Some clones in this sample may be carry-over from other donors' samples. The material sequenced was CD8+ T cells from PBMCs. The chain combines TRBV6-6 with TRBJ1-2, with D possibly matching TRBD1 (5 bases). The CDR3 reads CASRPDSTYGYTF. CDR3 coding DNA: TGTGCCAGCAGGCCTGACAGCACCTATGGCTACACCTTC.